The clone carrying this TCR beta chain was detected a few times. Germline CDR1 and CDR2: SEHNR and FQNEAQ (reference sequence). The CDR3 is 13 residues long. V was clipped by 5 bases and J by 12 bases, with 14 bases between them. This specimen belongs to a study of identifying expanded T cells in peripheral blood. Clones were sequenced by immunoSEQ multiplex PCR, and TCRdb holds only the in-frame ones, with some missing. The sample includes about 85,000 clones, 88% of them seen just once. The chain has TRBV7-9 and TRBJ1-6; D is uncertain. The receptor was isolated from a person between 18 and 75 years old in good health. Sequenced material: blood. DNA of the CDR3: TGTGCCAGCAGCCCTAGAGGAGATTTACCCCTCCACTTT. This encodes CASSPRGDLPLHF.